This T cell receptor (beta chain) was captured in a study of Ad26.COV2.S vaccination and SARS-CoV-2 variants. Study outcomes and limitations: Possible underestimation of total T cell responses by the TCR breadth and depth analyses was noted. Vaccinees displayed broader spike-specific TCR repertoires than placebo recipients.

Deletions cut 7 bases from V and 5 bases from J, with 17 bases between. The length of the CDR3 is 13 residues. From germline, CDR1 is GTSNPN and CDR2 SVGIG (reference sequence). The assay was immunoSEQ multiplex PCR, and TCRdb's table has in-frame clones only and misses some. Among about 97,000 clones listed, around 80% were seen once. Comment on this clone: Its antigen is not known.

The chain is built from TRBV30 and TRBJ2-5, with D possibly matching TRBD1 (6 bases). This clonotype was obtained from a human donor who had recovered from COVID-19. Material: peripheral blood, obtained after recovery from COVID-19. DNA of the CDR3: TGTGCCTACGTAGCAGGGGCCGGGGAGACCCAGTACTTC. Protein sequence: CAYVAGAGETQYF.